The source of this TCR beta chain is a study of cytomegalovirus exposure and HLA in healthy donors (dated by TCRdb to 2016 to 2017). Background on the whole study: In an earlier analysis of 450 to 750 of the donors, approximately 260 Gb of sequence data and 120 million or so unique TCR beta sequences from some 170 million T cells were reported. An early release covering over 500 HLA-typed donors comprised 250 to 350 gigabases of sequencing data and around 80 million unique TCR sequences. Of the 300 to 500 genotyped donors, 80% to 90% were placed in the genetic ancestry cluster associated with self-reported Caucasian donors. The study aimed to test whether cataloging public T cell receptors could reveal signatures of past pathogen exposure. Using immunosequencing, the study profiled T cell repertoires from approximately 700 subjects and related those repertoires to cytomegalovirus serostatus. A separate validation cohort of over 95 different subjects was used in addition to the 666-subject first cohort. High-throughput TCR immunosequencing, statistical association of individual TCRs with disease status, and machine learning were combined to predict cytomegalovirus infection status. To study patterns of TCR occurrence, a later analysis re-analyzed previously published TCR beta repertoires from 600 to 750 donors and added high-resolution HLA genotyping. Rather than using new phenotypic data, the later analysis identified candidate immune exposures from TCR beta sequences and from how often those sequences occurred across donors. An earlier analysis of around 540 of the donors applied high-throughput TCR beta sequencing to assess whether each TCR beta V gene segment acted as functional or pseudogenic. Donor age, sex, ethnicity and CMV serostatus were collected together with the repertoire data. A later genetic analysis took genome-wide SNP genotypes for about three fifths of the 666 donors and used that subset as a discovery cohort. Every discovery cohort repertoire had been produced on one sequencing platform. Class I and class II HLA loci were covered by the typing at four-digit resolution. The number of donors typed differed by locus, with about 629-640 for A, B, C, DRB1 and DQB1, more than 500 for DQA1, nearly 610 for DPA1, and approximately 470 for DPB1. About five DR-DQ haplotypes were treated as single units for association and clustering because of strong linkage in the cohort. On average, around 240,000 unique TCR beta nucleotide sequences were sequenced per donor among roughly 430 genotyped donors of the cohort, with 15% to 20% of those sequences being non-productive.

Findings and caveats that apply to the study as a whole: In both the original and validation cohorts, the classifier was reported to diagnose cytomegalovirus status with high specificity and sensitivity. The presence/absence analyses assumed that sequencing depth was roughly uniform across donors, and that assumption may not be true. Because HLA typing was unavailable for some donors at each locus, only the typed subset was used in association tests. Across donors, most TCR sequences were observed very rarely, whereas some public TCRs were present in many individuals. For the cohort, immune exposure information was limited to CMV serostatus. According to a later analysis, most CMV-associated TCR beta chains appeared to be HLA-restricted, and the HLA associations seemed to be driven largely by CMV exposure. V-gene and J-gene trimming of TCR beta chains was associated with a missense DCLRE1C variant in a later genetic analysis, and the association was replicated in an independent cohort. According to the authors, the approach could potentially be generalized to other disease states and immunological phenotypes. According to a later genetic analysis, donors in an Asian-associated ancestry cluster had fewer N-insertions in productive TCRs than the approximately 710-donor mean. A group of highly shared sequence variants was considered likely to be a technical artifact of the sequencing pipeline. Several of the top co-occurrence clusters appeared to be linked to parvovirus B19, influenza, CMV and Epstein-Barr virus, according to a later analysis. In a later analysis, HLA-associated TCR beta chains showed more clonal expansion and lower generation probabilities than non-associated chains that were equally common. A further reported finding was that TCR beta sequences accurately predicted the HLA-A and HLA-B alleles for most subjects in the first cohort. Three of the identified cytomegalovirus-associated TCR beta chains were confirmed in vitro to be specific for cytomegalovirus antigens. Linkage disequilibrium might explain the correlated functional status among segregating V segments, but an unknown experimental factor could not be excluded. About 17 rarely observed V segments, including chromosome 9 orphons, were excluded from the earlier analysis of a few hundred of the donors because counts were too low. This cohort had only TCR beta chains sequenced, and the lack of alpha or paired-chain data limited which features could be detected. The study listed 164 TCR beta chains as associated with cytomegalovirus. When HLA alleles, especially DR and DQ, strongly co-occurred, attributing TCR associations to individual alleles was difficult. A later analysis found that TCR association rates varied across HLA loci, with DRB1 alleles showing the most associated TCRs and HLA-C alleles the fewest. A later analysis associated 17,000 or so TCR beta sequences with specific HLA alleles at a false discovery rate of 0.05. Some IMGT-functional V segments, including TRBV6-2 and TRBV6-3, could not be distinguished by the 87-base-pair reads and were therefore excluded. An earlier analysis of some 590 of the donors showed that most TCR beta V segments appeared in productive rearrangements either about 87% or about 30% of the time, which broadly matched IMGT annotations.

In total, roughly 670 healthy bone marrow donors made up the cohort. At the time of sampling, every cohort member was nominally healthy, though immune exposures that went unrecorded were likely present. The donor tested CMV seropositive and was one of the 289 seropositive cohort members. Each donor provided a peripheral blood sample, and peripheral blood mononuclear cells were used for TCR beta sequencing. Genomic DNA extraction from the blood cell samples was performed with the Qiagen DNeasy Blood Extraction Kit. Libraries were prepared through the immunoSEQ multiplex PCR assay. For the multiplex PCR, a mixture combining 60 forward primers for TCR Vbeta segments and 13 reverse primers for TCR Jbeta segments was used. Amplification of the CDR3 region of rearranged TCR beta genes was performed with a multiplex PCR assay on genomic DNA. The Illumina HiSeq System was used to sequence the amplified TCR beta libraries as 87-base-pair reads. Per the authors' processing: In a later analysis, roughly 80 million unique TCR beta chains were counted across the 500 to 700 repertoires, and roughly 10 million of these chains were shared by at least two donors. Raw reads were error-corrected and collapsed into unique sequences by a nearest-neighbor algorithm in which closely related sequences were merged to remove PCR and sequencing errors. Alignment of CDR3 sequences to IMGT reference sequences was used to assign V, D and J gene segments. For a sequence to be retained, at least a six-nucleotide match to both a V gene segment and a J gene segment was required. Rearrangements were classified as productive when the CDR3 lacked stop codons and remained in frame with V and J, and all other rearrangements were classified as non-productive. CDR3 was defined according to IMGT convention as the region running from the second conserved V-encoded cysteine to the conserved J-encoded phenylalanine. In an earlier analysis of around 540 of the donors, sequences lacking an unambiguous match to a single V gene segment were excluded. In an earlier analysis of approximately 590 of the donors, a V segment was called functional when productive rearrangements were above 56.7%, and segregating when the standard deviation between donors exceeded 5%. A statistical classification framework was developed to diagnose cytomegalovirus status using the catalog of TCR beta chain sequences. In a later analysis, TCR nucleotide sequences were compared against IMGT/GENE-DB human TR gene sequences so that V and J genes could be assigned. A later analysis assigned CDR3 sequences and most-parsimonious VDJ recombination scenarios with the TCRdist pipeline. In a later analysis, each TCR beta chain was defined by its CDR3 amino acid sequence together with its V-gene family, and reads without a unique V-gene family were excluded. As a way to deal with suspected cross-contamination and a sequencing artifact, a later analysis dropped 592 nucleotide sequences that were highly shared and had low generation probability. A later analysis calculated a clonal expansion index for each public chain from normalized within-repertoire ranks of inferred template counts. In a later analysis, generation probabilities were computed using a VDJ recombination model fitted to out-of-frame rearrangements, and the results were checked against IGoR. In a later analysis, hypergeometric tests were used to score TCR-TCR, TCR-HLA and TCR-CMV co-occurrence, with a repertoire-size bias correction applied to TCR pairs. A later analysis estimated false discovery rates by permuting HLA or CMV assignments 20 times. In a later analysis, co-occurring TCRs were grouped using DBSCAN, with TCRdist sequence similarity added in when clustering inside HLA-allele-positive subsets. Repertoires with fewer than 30,000 or more than 120,000 public chains, plus five repertoires with anomalous nucleotide sharing, were excluded from co-occurrence clustering. The immuneACCESS repertoire file appears here via TCRdb, limited to in-frame rearrangements. These files lack a portion of the clones; in checked studies, under half of the deficit traces to unresolved V genes, and the cause of the others is not known. Clone size and V and J calls were adopted from that table, with D and trimming inferred from the DNA. This sample has fewer than 150,000 clones in its table, and around 79% of those were observed once. Of the sample, around 7% is held by the ten largest clones.

For this clone: Which antigen it targets is not known. No qualities accompany the bases; no much larger clone lies one base away.

For CDR1 and CDR2, the germline V gene lists SNHLY and FYNNEI. The germline ends are 9 bases apart after V is trimmed by 3 bases and J by 0 bases. Taken from cysteine to phenylalanine, the CDR3 has 15 residues. Only the CDR3 DNA stays, 45 bases, in frame from base 1. The sample comprised PBMCs. The TCR sequence derives from a man aged 35-49 years in good health and CMV-seropositive. This sequence uses TRBV2 and TRBJ1-3, with the D segment identity uncertain. Here the CDR3 is given as CASSDLGSSGNTIYF. The nucleotide sequence is given as TGTGCCAGCAGTGATCTGGGGAGCTCTGGAAACACCATATATTTT.